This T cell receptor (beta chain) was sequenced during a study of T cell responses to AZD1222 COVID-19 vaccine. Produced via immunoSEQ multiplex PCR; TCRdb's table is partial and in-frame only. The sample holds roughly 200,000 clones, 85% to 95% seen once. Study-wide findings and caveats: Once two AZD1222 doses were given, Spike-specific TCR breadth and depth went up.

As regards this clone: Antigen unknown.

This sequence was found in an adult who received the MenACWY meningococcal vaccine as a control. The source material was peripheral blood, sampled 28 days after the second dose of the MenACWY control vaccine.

The CDR3 loop is CASTPWGGGNQPQHF. The CDR3 nucleotides are TGTGCCAGTACGCCCTGGGGGGGTGGCAATCAGCCCCAGCATTTT. The rearrangement uses TRBV19 and TRBJ1-5; D is possibly TRBD1 (5 bases). The CDR3 runs to 15 residues. From germline, CDR1 is LNHDA and CDR2 SQIVND (reference sequence). With 7 bases removed from V and 2 bases from J, the gap between germline ends came to 15 bases.